The clone carrying this T cell receptor (beta chain) was seen once. The germline V gene encodes CDR1 SGHRS and CDR2 YFSETQ. The V segment lost 5 bases and the J segment 0 bases; nucleotides outside the gene matches: 10. The CDR3 totals 17 residues. The authors' processing: Researchers report that nucleated cell counts were estimated from reference gene primer amplification. Libraries were prepared by immunoSEQ multiplex PCR; TCRdb keeps only in-frame clonotypes and omits some of them. D and trimming were read from the DNA, whereas the V and J calls and clone size are those reported in that table. The sample carries roughly 410,000 clones, approximately 89% recorded once. This record belongs to a study of blood T cell repertoires in COVID-19. The wider study: The origin of the acute and convalescent COVID-19 samples was the United States, Italy and Spain. In each case, the material was cDNA or gDNA derived from T cells, B-cell-depleted T cells, or PBMCs.

The source of this sequence is a middle-aged woman with COVID-19, enrolled during active disease. The V gene is TRBV5-1, the J gene TRBJ2-3; 9 bases are shared with TRBD2. The specimen was peripheral blood. The CDR3, as DNA: TGCGCCAGCAGAAGGGGCGGGGGGGCTTCTAGCACAGATACGCAGTATTTT. Its protein is CASRRGGGASSTDTQYF.